The T cell receptor beta chain described here comes from a study of cytomegalovirus exposure and HLA in healthy donors. General study results and limits: Based on reports, TCR beta sequences accurately predicted HLA-A and HLA-B alleles for most subjects.

The trim removed 0 bases at V and 3 bases at J, leaving 0 bases unmatched. Germline V gives CDR1 LGHNA, CDR2 YSLEER. The CDR3 is made up of 14 amino acids. Primers included in the PCR were 60 Vbeta and 13 Jbeta primers. Sequencing used immunoSEQ multiplex PCR; TCRdb keeps in-frame clones, though not all of them. Seen here are under 150,000 clones, 80% observed once, and the top ten hold around 2.5%. As for this clone: Its antigen is as yet unknown.

Sequenced material: PBMCs. The chain combines TRBV4-3 with TRBJ2-7; 9 bases fit TRBD2. The sequence came from a man younger than 40 in good health and CMV-seronegative. The CDR3 sequence is CASSQEAGGYEQYF. CDR3 in DNA: TGCGCCAGCAGCCAAGAAGCGGGAGGCTACGAGCAGTACTTC.